This is a list of T cell receptor beta chains from one sample in a study of cytomegalovirus exposure and HLA in healthy donors. Some clones are missing from TCRdb's copy, which holds only in-frame ones; the method was immunoSEQ multiplex PCR. The sample contains tens of thousands of clones, less than 80% of which appear only once. The specimen was PBMCs. The source is a boy aged 5-17 years in good health and CMV-seropositive. The conserved cysteine and the conserved F or W are not part of the CDR3 here. The order of the fields is J gene, V gene, CDR3 protein.

J: TRBJ1-2; V: TRBV7-9; CDR3: SSSSRRYGYT
J: TRBJ1-3; V: TRBV10-3; CDR3: AISEGQSSGNTIY
J: TRBJ1-1; V: TRBV27; CDR3: ASTGQGRTEAF
J: TRBJ1-5; V: TRBV2; CDR3: ASRDRGPQPQH
J: TRBJ2-7; V: TRBV9; CDR3: ASSFEGGCSYEQY
J: TRBJ2-7; V: TRBV5-1; CDR3: ASSLVAGSYEQY
J: TRBJ2-2; V: TRBV4-3; CDR3: ASSQRVAGGWNTGELF
J: TRBJ1-3; V: TRBV6-6; CDR3: ASSLPPGQGNTIY
J: TRBJ2-5; V: TRBV4-1; CDR3: ASSQVAGAQETQY
J: TRBJ1-5; V: TRBV6-1; CDR3: ASSELSGDNQPQH
J: TRBJ2-4; V: TRBV2; CDR3: ASSEVAAPLSIQY
J: TRBJ2-2; V: TRBV2; CDR3: ASRDRLVGRDTGELF
J: TRBJ2-7; V: TRBV5-4; CDR3: ASSFGTAAYEQY
J: TRBJ1-4; V: TRBV4-3; CDR3: ASSQDRGANEKLF
J: TRBJ2-3; V: TRBV19; CDR3: ASSPDKVLGTLDSTDTQY
J: TRBJ2-1; V: TRBV27; CDR3: ASSFLLTSTDEQF
J: TRBJ1-3; V: TRBV6-5; CDR3: ASRDRFSGNTIY
J: TRBJ2-5; V: TRBV29-1; CDR3: SVEDRRRLAVQETQY
J: TRBJ2-7; V: TRBV27; CDR3: ASSWGQGYEQY
J: TRBJ2-2; V: TRBV7-7; CDR3: ASSPQAGITGELF
J: TRBJ2-7; V: TRBV7-6; CDR3: ASSLVSGGIYEQY
J: TRBJ1-1; V: TRBV6-6; CDR3: ASSYSSTQGTEAF
J: TRBJ1-2; V: TRBV4-3; CDR3: ASSQDRGTDYYGYP
J: TRBJ1-3; V: TRBV9; CDR3: ASSEGQGIYGNTIY